This T cell receptor beta chain was captured in a study of graft-versus-host responses after intestinal transplantation. Grafts had their tissue processed, releasing intraepithelial and lamina propria lymphocytes. Clones were read by immunoSEQ multiplex PCR, and TCRdb kept only the in-frame ones, dropping some. The sample lists about 17,000 clones, around 79% seen once, with around 7.8% in the top ten. This clone was detected only once. This TCR was sampled from a human patient who received an intestinal transplant, so some T cells may come from the graft donor. Sequencing used ileum tissue, obtained roughly 450 days after intestinal transplant.

CDR3 loop: CASSWTASYGYTF. The CDR3, as DNA: TGTGCCAGCAGCTGGACAGCTTCCTATGGCTACACCTTC. The chain carries TRBV6-1 and TRBJ1-2; D is perhaps TRBD1 (6 bases). V dropped 6 bases and J dropped 4 bases, with 12 bases sitting between them. Germline V CDR1 and CDR2: MNHNS, SASEGT. The CDR3 totals 13 residues.